This T cell receptor (beta chain) was sequenced in a study of T cell responses to AZD1222 COVID-19 vaccine. Findings and limits, study-wide: Clonal diversity may have been underestimated, and the donors were mostly white British, with more females than males.

Both about-4-week and about-12-week second-dose recipients were combined. V was clipped by 7 bases and J by 6 bases, with 22 bases between them. The CDR3 covers 15 residues. CDR1 and CDR2 (germline): MNHEY, SVGAGI. TCRdb's table, derived via immunoSEQ multiplex PCR, lists solely in-frame clones and lacks some. The table lists about 140,000 clones, 70% to 90% of them singletons. Comment on this clone: No antigen is known for it.

The genes are TRBV6-5 and TRBJ2-7; D is perhaps TRBD1 (5 bases). Material: peripheral blood, obtained 28 days after the second AZD1222 dose. The TCR comes from an adult who received the AZD1222 COVID-19 vaccine. DNA of the CDR3: TGTGCCAGCACCTTGGCTCGGGCAAGGCAGGGCGAGCAGTACTTC. This sequence encodes CASTLARARQGEQYF.